One sample yielded the 14 T cell receptor beta chains listed below, sequenced in a study of blood T cell repertoires in COVID-19. Clones were sequenced by immunoSEQ multiplex PCR, and TCRdb holds only the in-frame ones, with some missing. This sample has fewer than 50,000 clones, with approximately 80% found just once. Sequences were obtained from peripheral blood. The receptors stem from a man older than 75 with acute or convalescent COVID-19.

The chain couples TRBV3-1 (or the pseudogene TRBV3-2) to TRBJ2-1; no reliable D call. Between the trimmed V and J ends, which lost 4 bases and 10 bases, there was a span of 8 bases. The CDR3 length is 11 residues. Germline V gene sequence: CDR1 LGHDT, CDR2 YNNKEL (reference sequence). This chain's CDR3 is CASSLAQEQFF. Written as DNA, the CDR3 is TGTGCCAGCAGCCTGGCCCAAGAGCAGTTCTTC.

The chain couples TRBV4-3 to TRBJ2-7; D might be TRBD1 (5 bases). Trimming removed 5 bases at V and 2 bases at J, with 10 bases between. Germline CDR1 and CDR2: LGHNA and YSLEER. This CDR3 has 13 amino acids. The CDR3: CASSRQTAYEQYF. Written as DNA, the CDR3 is TGCGCCAGCAGCAGACAGACGGCCTACGAGCAGTACTTC.

J is TRBJ2-5 and V is TRBV5-1; the match to TRBD1 covers 11 bases. The CDR3 loop spans 15 amino acids. The V gene's germline CDR1 is SGHRS and CDR2 YFSETQ. V trimming: 4 bases; J trimming: 5 bases; junction bases outside the gene matches: 7. The CDR3 sequence is CASSPRTGGSETQYF. The DNA for the CDR3 is TGCGCCAGCAGCCCCCGGACAGGGGGCTCGGAGACCCAGTACTTC.

This clone showed up just once. The chain carries TRBV12-3 or TRBV12-4 and TRBJ2-7; D remains ambiguous. There are 13 residues in the CDR3. Between the trimmed V and J ends, which lost 3 bases and 6 bases, there was a span of 12 bases. In DNA form, the CDR3 reads TGTGCCAGCAGTTTTGGAGCGTCGGGCGAGCAGTACTTC. Translation gives CASSFGASGEQYF.

The chain is built from TRBV5-6 and TRBJ2-2; possibly TRBD1 for D (5 bases). Germline CDR1 and CDR2: SGHDT and YYEEEE. Trimming shortened V by 2 bases and J by 4 bases, and 9 bases separated the two germline ends. The CDR3 is 14 residues long. As DNA, the CDR3 is TGTGCCAGCAGCTTCCCGACAGTCACCGGGGAGCTGTTTTTT. Translating gives CASSFPTVTGELFF.

V is TRBV7-2 and J is TRBJ1-6; TRBD1 might be the D (5 bases). Per the germline V gene, CDR1 is SGHTA and CDR2 is FQGNSA. V was clipped by 5 bases and J by 7 bases, with 9 bases between them. The CDR3 length is 13 residues. CDR3 bases: TGTGCCAGCAGCGCATCAGGGAATTCACCCCTCCACTTT. Amino acids: CASSASGNSPLHF.

This chain joins TRBV7-9 and TRBJ1-5; TRBD1 aligns across 11 bases. The germline gives CDR1 SEHNR, CDR2 FQNEAQ (reference sequence). There are 16 residues in the CDR3. J gave up 0 bases and V 5 bases, and 3 bases lay outside the gene matches. The CDR3, as DNA: TGTGCCAGCAGCCGGACAGGGGGCTATAGCAATCAGCCCCAGCATTTT. It yields the protein CASSRTGGYSNQPQHF.

The chain links TRBV14 to TRBJ2-3, with 12 nucleotides matching TRBD2. Germline V gene data show CDR1 as SGHDN and CDR2 as FVKESK. J gave up 9 bases and V 6 bases, and 13 bases lay outside the gene matches. The CDR3 is 16 residues long. CDR3 nucleotide sequence: TGTGCCAGCAGGCCGCCGCTAGCGGGAGGGTCGAAAACGCAGTATTTT. Translating it yields CASRPPLAGGSKTQYF. The full variable domain, rest sourced from reference TRBV14 and TRBJ2-3, is EAGVTQFPSHSVIEKGQTVTLRCDPISGHDNLYWYRRVMGKEIKFLLHFVKESKQDESGMPNNRFLAERTGGTYSTLKVQPAELEDSGVYFCASRPPLAGGSKTQYFGPGTRLTVL.

The chain has TRBV29-1 and TRBJ1-1; D is unresolved. Germline V gives CDR1 SQVTM, CDR2 ANQGSEA. This CDR3 has 13 amino acids. Trimming removed 6 bases from V and 1 base from J, with 12 bases in between. The CDR3, as DNA: TGCAGCGTCCTTCGCCTAGGGAACACTGAAGCTTTCTTT. Translation: CSVLRLGNTEAFF.

V gene TRBV7-9 combines with J gene TRBJ2-3; perhaps TRBD1 as D (5 bases). The V gene's germline CDR1 is SEHNR and CDR2 FQNEAQ (reference sequence). Trimming removed 3 bases from V and 6 bases from J, with 13 bases in between. The CDR3 is 14 amino acids. The CDR3 coding sequence is TGTGCCAGCAGCTTCTCCCCAGGGTGGGATACGCAGTATTTT. The encoded protein is CASSFSPGWDTQYF.

The J gene is TRBJ2-1, the V gene TRBV7-9; 14 nucleotides agree with TRBD2. From germline, CDR1 is SEHNR and CDR2 FQNEAQ (reference sequence). This CDR3 contains 15 residues. The trim removed 5 bases at V and 8 bases at J, leaving 5 bases unmatched. The CDR3, as DNA: TGTGCCAGCAGCATAATGGGACTAGCGGGAGATGAGCAGTTCTTC. Its protein is CASSIMGLAGDEQFF.

This clone was recorded a few times. V is TRBV6-5 and J is TRBJ1-4; a possible D gene is TRBD1 (6 bases). The CDR3 spans 15 residues. CDR1 is MNHEY and CDR2 is SVGAGI in the germline V gene. Trimming took off 2 bases at V and 7 bases at J, with 14 bases between the two ends. Here the CDR3 DNA reads TGTGCCAGCAGTTACGCACAGGGAGAGAGTGAAAAACTGTTTTTT. As protein: CASSYAQGESEKLFF.

This clone was picked up a small number of times. This chain joins TRBV6-5 and TRBJ2-1, with D unresolved. There are 11 residues in the CDR3. The germline V gene has CDR1 MNHEY and CDR2 SVGAGI. Trimming shortened V by 5 bases and J by 8 bases, and 7 bases separated the two germline ends. CDR3 region: CASSLRDEQFF. Written as DNA, the CDR3 is TGTGCCAGCAGTCTCCGGGATGAGCAGTTCTTC.

The chain employs TRBV5-1 and TRBJ1-4, with D possibly TRBD1 on 6 matching bases. Germline V CDR1 and CDR2: SGHRS, YFSETQ. The V gene lost 3 bases and the J gene lost 3 bases, with 12 bases spanning the gap. This CDR3 contains 15 residues. The CDR3 sequence: CASSSVGGSNEKLFF. The CDR3 DNA follows: TGCGCCAGCAGCTCGGTAGGGGGTTCTAATGAAAAACTGTTTTTT.